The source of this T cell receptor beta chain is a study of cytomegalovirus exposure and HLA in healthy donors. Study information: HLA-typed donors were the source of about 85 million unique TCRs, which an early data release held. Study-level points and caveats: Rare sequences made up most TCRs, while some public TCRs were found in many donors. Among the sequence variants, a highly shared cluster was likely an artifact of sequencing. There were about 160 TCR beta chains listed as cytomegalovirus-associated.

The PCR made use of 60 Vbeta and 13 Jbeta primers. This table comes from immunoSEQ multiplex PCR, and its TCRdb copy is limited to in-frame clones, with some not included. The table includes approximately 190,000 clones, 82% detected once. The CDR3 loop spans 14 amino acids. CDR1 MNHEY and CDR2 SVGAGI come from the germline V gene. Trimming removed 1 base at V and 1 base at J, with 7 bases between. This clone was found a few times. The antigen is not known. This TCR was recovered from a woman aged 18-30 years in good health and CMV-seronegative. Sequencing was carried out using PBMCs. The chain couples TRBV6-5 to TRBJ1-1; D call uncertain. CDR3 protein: CASSYYGKNTEAFF. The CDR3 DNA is TGTGCCAGCAGTTACTACGGGAAGAACACTGAAGCTTTCTTT.